Each of the 27 T cell receptor beta chains below was sequenced from the same sample in a study of T cell responses to AZD1222 COVID-19 vaccine. Assay: immunoSEQ multiplex PCR; the TCRdb copy retains only in-frame clones and omits some. The table shows 150,000 to 160,000 clones, with 85% to 95% occurring only once. The material was peripheral blood, obtained 28 days after the second AZD1222 dose. The receptor set was obtained from an adult who received the AZD1222 COVID-19 vaccine.

The V and J genes are TRBV5-4 and TRBJ2-7; the match to TRBD2 covers 7 bases. The V segment lost 5 bases and the J segment 3 bases; nucleotides outside the gene matches: 14. CDR1 is SGHNT, CDR2 YYREEE, per germline (reference sequence). The CDR3 totals 16 residues. CDR3 region: CASRGGGTSAFYEQYF. Here the CDR3 DNA reads TGTGCCAGCAGGGGGGGTGGAACTAGCGCCTTCTACGAGCAGTACTTC.

The chain carries TRBV9 and TRBJ2-1, with 9 bases identical to TRBD1. Losses at the gene ends were 3 bases for V and 7 bases for J; bases not matched to a gene: 5. CDR3 length: 14 residues. Germline V gene data show CDR1 as SGDLS and CDR2 as YYNGEE. The CDR3 protein is CASSAGQGWNEQFF. The CDR3 DNA reads TGTGCCAGCAGCGCCGGACAGGGGTGGAATGAGCAGTTCTTC.

The genes are TRBV3-1 (or the pseudogene TRBV3-2) and TRBJ2-2; D may correspond to TRBD1 or TRBD2 (6 bases each). CDR1 is LGHDT and CDR2 is YNNKEL in the germline V gene (reference sequence). Trimming stripped 8 bases from V and 7 bases from J, with 17 bases between. The CDR3 runs to 14 residues. CDR3: CASVGRGRNGELFF. CDR3 sequence (DNA): TGTGCCAGCGTAGGTCGGGGGCGGAACGGGGAGCTGTTTTTT.

This chain joins TRBV27 and TRBJ2-3; weak D call: TRBD2 (6 bases). Germline lookup yields CDR1 MNHEY and CDR2 SMNVEV (reference sequence). The V end was cut by 2 bases, the J end by 5 bases, with 11 bases between. CDR3 length equals 14 residues. The CDR3 DNA reads TGTGCCAGCAGTTTAATCATTAGCGGAGATACGCAGTATTTT. Its protein is CASSLIISGDTQYF.

This chain joins TRBV27 and TRBJ2-4, with D perhaps matching TRBD1 (5 bases). The V gene lost 7 bases and the J gene lost 0 bases, with 10 bases spanning the gap. Germline CDR1 is MNHEY and CDR2 is SMNVEV (reference sequence). The CDR3 is made up of 14 amino acids. In DNA, the CDR3 is TGTGCCAGCAAGGACACTGGAGCCAAAAACATTCAGTACTTC. This gives the protein CASKDTGAKNIQYF.

Only one count was recorded for this clone. V gene TRBV6-2 or TRBV6-3 combines with J gene TRBJ2-3, with 7 bases identical to TRBD2. This CDR3 spans 16 amino acids. Germline trimming cut 4 bases from V and 3 bases from J; bases unmatched to any gene: 10. Germline V lookup: CDR1 MNHEY, CDR2 SVGEGT. The CDR3 region has the DNA TGTGCCAGCAGTTCCCTAGGAGCGGGGCCGACAGATACGCAGTATTTT. This gives the protein CASSSLGAGPTDTQYF.

V usage is TRBV7-2 and J usage is TRBJ2-7, with a tentative D call TRBD2 (5 bases). Trimming removed 1 base from V and 0 bases from J, with 10 bases in between. CDR1 is SGHTA and CDR2 is FQGNSA in the germline V gene. There are 15 residues in the CDR3. The CDR3 nucleotides are TGTGCCAGCAGCTTAGGAGGGTACAGCTCCTACGAGCAGTACTTC. Protein product: CASSLGGYSSYEQYF.

The chain uses TRBV5-1 and TRBJ1-3; D uncertain. V lost 4 bases and J 0 bases, leaving 11 bases between the germline ends. The CDR3 consists of 15 residues. Germline lookup yields CDR1 SGHRS and CDR2 YFSETQ. CDR3 nucleotide sequence: TGCGCCAGCAGCCAAGAACTCACCTCTGGAAACACCATATATTTT. It codes for CASSQELTSGNTIYF.

This chain joins TRBV3-1 (or the pseudogene TRBV3-2) and TRBJ2-3; D unresolved. Germline CDR1 and CDR2: LGHDT and YNNKEL (reference sequence). CDR3 size: 13 residues. V was pared by 3 bases and J by 5 bases, with 9 bases between. The CDR3 protein is CASSHIDGDTQYF. In DNA, the CDR3 is TGTGCCAGCAGCCATATAGACGGAGATACGCAGTATTTT.

V is TRBV28 and J is TRBJ1-6, with D unclear. The CDR3 length is 15 residues. V lost 2 bases and J 6 bases, leaving 11 bases between the germline ends. Germline V gene data show CDR1 as MDHEN and CDR2 as SYDVKM. CDR3 sequence: CASSLEPPRNSPLHF. The CDR3 coding sequence is TGTGCCAGCAGTTTAGAACCACCTCGTAATTCACCCCTCCACTTT.

This chain uses TRBV6-5 with TRBJ2-5; 7 bases are shared with TRBD1. Germline V lookup: CDR1 MNHEY, CDR2 SVGAGI. The J segment lost 4 bases and the V segment lost 2 bases, leaving 7 bases of the junction unmatched. This CDR3 contains 15 residues. The CDR3 nucleotides are TGTGCCAGCAGTTACCCCCGACAGGGTGGAGAGACCCAGTACTTC. It translates to CASSYPRQGGETQYF.

The chain recombines TRBV4-1 with TRBJ2-3; 11 positions agree with TRBD1. The trim removed 3 bases at V and 5 bases at J, leaving 10 bases unmatched. The CDR3 contains 17 residues. Germline V gives CDR1 MGHRA, CDR2 YSYEKL. This chain's CDR3 is CASSHPRTGGSGDTQYF. The CDR3 coding sequence is TGCGCCAGCAGCCATCCCAGGACAGGGGGCTCGGGAGATACGCAGTATTTT.

The chain joins TRBV9 to TRBJ1-2, with 7 bases that match TRBD1. The V gene end was trimmed by 0 bases and the J gene end by 11 bases; junction bases not matched to a gene: 16. This CDR3 is 16 amino acids long. From germline, CDR1 is SGDLS and CDR2 YYNGEE. The CDR3: CASSVEGGLPTSRYTF. CDR3 coding DNA: TGTGCCAGCAGCGTAGAAGGGGGCCTCCCGACATCCAGGTACACCTTC. Drawing the rest from reference TRBV9 and TRBJ1-2, the complete variable domain is DSGVTQTPKHLITATGQRVTLRCSPRSGDLSVYWYQQSLDQGLQFLIQYYNGEERAKGNILERFSAQQFPDLHSELNLSSLELGDSALYFCASSVEGGLPTSRYTFGSGTRLTVV.

The chain combines TRBV2 with TRBJ2-7, with no clear D. Germline values: CDR1 SNHLY, CDR2 FYNNEI. This CDR3 is 11 amino acids long. V lost 7 bases and J lost 4, with 8 bases in between. This CDR3 is CASTTKYEQYF. CDR3 DNA: TGTGCCAGCACTACAAAGTACGAGCAGTACTTC.

The DNA of the CDR3 is TGTGCCAGCAGCCCTTCCACTAGCGGCTCCTACAATGAGCAGTTCTTC. Amino acids: CASSPSTSGSYNEQFF. The genes are TRBV5-8 and TRBJ2-1, with 8 bases lining up with TRBD2. This CDR3 contains 16 residues. CDR1 is SGHTS and CDR2 is YDEGEE in the germline V gene. V gave up 4 bases and J gave up 0 bases; unmatched junction bases: 6. The variable domain in full, completed from reference TRBV5-8 and TRBJ2-1, reads EAGVTQSPTHLIKTRGQQATLRCSPISGHTSVYWYQQALGLGLQFLLWYDEGEERNRGNFPPRFSGRQFPNYSSELNVNALELEDSALYLCASSPSTSGSYNEQFFGPGTRLTVL.

This clone was observed a single time. The chain uses TRBV28 and TRBJ2-7; D may be TRBD2 (6 bases). The germline V gene encodes CDR1 MDHEN and CDR2 SYDVKM. This CDR3 is 11 amino acids long. Trimming took 7 bases from V and 7 from J, leaving 11 bases between them. The CDR3 sequence: CASMSGWEQYF. The CDR3 coding sequence is TGTGCCAGCATGAGCGGGTGGGAGCAGTACTTC.

CDR3 in amino acids: CASSFYSGNQETQYF. In nucleotides, the CDR3 is TGTGCCAGCAGCTTCTATAGCGGGAACCAAGAGACCCAGTACTTC. The V and J genes are TRBV7-9 and TRBJ2-5, with 8 nucleotides matching TRBD2. The CDR3 sequence is 15 residues long. Germline trimming cut 3 bases from V and 0 bases from J; bases unmatched to any gene: 3. Germline values: CDR1 SEHNR, CDR2 FQNEAQ (reference sequence).

The genes are TRBV27 and TRBJ2-1, with no clear D. This CDR3 contains 13 residues. Germline V gene sequence: CDR1 MNHEY, CDR2 SMNVEV (reference sequence). The V end lost 5 bases, the J end lost 4 bases, and 9 bases lay between the germline ends. The CDR3 sequence is CASSTTAYNEQFF. CDR3 DNA sequence: TGTGCCAGCAGTACAACGGCGTACAATGAGCAGTTCTTC.

The chain couples TRBV5-1 to TRBJ2-1; a weak D match, TRBD1 (5 bases). This CDR3 has 17 amino acids. The V end lost 0 bases, the J end lost 4 bases, and 17 bases lay between the germline ends. Per germline, CDR1 SGHRS and CDR2 YFSETQ. CDR3 loop: CASSLERQSSMYNEQFF. The CDR3 DNA follows: TGCGCCAGCAGCTTGGAACGACAGAGTTCTATGTACAATGAGCAGTTCTTC. Combining the CDR3 with reference TRBV5-1 and TRBJ2-1 gives the whole variable domain KAGVTQTPRYLIKTRGQQVTLSCSPISGHRSVSWYQQTPGQGLQFLFEYFSETQRNKGNFPGRFSGRQFSNSRSEMNVSTLELGDSALYLCASSLERQSSMYNEQFFGPGTRLTVL.

The chain employs TRBV4-1 and TRBJ2-2; 14 nucleotides line up with TRBD2. Germline V lookup: CDR1 MGHRA, CDR2 YSYEKL. V shed 3 bases, J shed 7 bases, and the junction held 10 bases outside the gene matches. CDR3 length: 18 amino acids. CDR3 amino acids: CASSHLGLAGVKDGELFF. DNA of the CDR3: TGCGCCAGCAGCCACCTGGGACTAGCGGGAGTAAAAGACGGGGAGCTGTTTTTT.

V and J are TRBV11-1 and TRBJ2-5; no clear D gene. Trimming took off 5 bases at V and 0 bases at J, with 10 bases between the two ends. CDR1 and CDR2 from the germline V gene are SGHAT and FQDESV (reference sequence). The CDR3 loop spans 14 amino acids. CDR3: CASSLQGYQETQYF. DNA for the CDR3: TGTGCCAGCAGCCTTCAAGGATACCAAGAGACCCAGTACTTC.

This clone came up once. The chain combines TRBV15 with TRBJ2-7; 8 nucleotides agree with TRBD1. The germline gives CDR1 LNHNV, CDR2 YYDKDF (reference sequence). With 0 bases clipped from V and 4 bases from J, the junction kept 5 bases outside the gene matches. The CDR3 has 15 residues. The CDR3 reads CATSRERTGRYEQYF. The CDR3 DNA reads as TGTGCCACCAGCAGAGAGCGGACAGGGAGGTACGAGCAGTACTTC.

This chain links TRBV18 with TRBJ2-7; 8 bases match TRBD2. This CDR3 is 15 amino acids long. With 2 bases clipped from V and 2 bases from J, the junction kept 5 bases outside the gene matches. Germline lookup yields CDR1 KGHSH and CDR2 LQKENI. CDR3 residues: CASSPYGGGTYEQYF. The DNA of the CDR3 is TGTGCCAGCTCACCATATGGCGGGGGGACCTACGAGCAGTACTTC. The entire variable domain, with the rest obtained from reference TRBV18 and TRBJ2-7, is as follows: NAGVMQNPRHLVRRRGQEARLRCSPMKGHSHVYWYRQLPEEGLKFMVYLQKENIIDESGMPKERFSAEFPKEGPSILRIQQVVRGDSAAYFCASSPYGGGTYEQYFGPGTRLTVT.

The chain combines TRBV6-1 with TRBJ1-2, with D possibly being TRBD1 (5 bases). V shed 2 bases and J shed 8 bases, with 15 bases lying between them. Germline V gene sequence: CDR1 MNHNS, CDR2 SASEGT. The CDR3 totals 14 residues. The CDR3 sequence is CASSESAGARGYTF. For the CDR3, the DNA is TGTGCCAGCAGTGAATCCGCTGGGGCTAGAGGCTACACCTTC.

By sample share, this clone is medium-sized (0.01 to 0.1%). The chain links TRBV6-5 to TRBJ2-2; 11 bases align to TRBD2. The V gene end was trimmed by 6 bases and the J gene end by 5 bases; junction bases not matched to a gene: 5. Per germline, CDR1 MNHEY and CDR2 SVGAGI. The CDR3 extends over 15 amino acids. This chain's CDR3 is CASSVGLAETGELFF. Here the CDR3 DNA reads TGTGCCAGCAGCGTGGGACTAGCGGAAACCGGGGAGCTGTTTTTT.

The chain combines TRBV30 with TRBJ1-2; unclear D gene. With 1 base removed from V and 1 base from J, the gap between germline ends came to 10 bases. The CDR3 totals 14 residues. Germline V lookup: CDR1 GTSNPN, CDR2 SVGIG (reference sequence). DNA for the CDR3: TGTGCCTGGAGTGGCAGAACGCATAACTATGGCTACACCTTC. It specifies CAWSGRTHNYGYTF.

This chain uses TRBV15 with TRBJ1-2, with TRBD1 identical over 9 bases. The CDR3 loop spans 16 amino acids. V shed 6 bases and J 3 bases; nucleotides not matched to a gene: 11. Germline V gene lookup returns CDR1 LNHNV and CDR2 YYDKDF (reference sequence). The CDR3 nucleotides are TGTGCCACCAGGGGAAAACAGGGGGCAATGGACTATGGCTACACCTTC. This sequence encodes CATRGKQGAMDYGYTF. Using reference TRBV15 and TRBJ1-2 for the parts outside the CDR3, the full variable domain is DAMVIQNPRYQVTQFGKPVTLSCSQTLNHNVMYWYQQKSSQAPKLLFHYYDKDFNNEADTPDNFQSRRPNTSFCFLDIRSPGLGDTAMYLCATRGKQGAMDYGYTFGSGTRLTVV.